This T cell receptor (beta chain) was found in a study of lymphopenia after photon versus proton radiotherapy. Overall study findings and caveats: Proton therapy kept repertoires fairly stable, unlike photons, which gained effector/memory cells. Post-nadir diversity loss with photons came from oligoclonal expansion, particularly CD8+ Temra cells. Better survival with proton therapy was suggested as possible, not demonstrated.

Method: immunoSEQ multiplex PCR; TCRdb's copy keeps in-frame clones and lacks some. The sample contains fewer than 25,000 clones, 84% of which appear only once. The ends lost 7 bases at V and 3 bases at J; junction bases unmatched: 10. This CDR3 spans 15 amino acids. Germline assignment: CDR1 MDHEN and CDR2 SYDVKM. Comments on this clone: Its target is unknown.

This rearrangement joins TRBV28 to TRBJ2-5; 8 nucleotides agree with TRBD1. The source is a middle-aged man with gastric cancer. Sequencing was performed on peripheral blood, taken from a patient treated with photon-based radiotherapy. In nucleotides, the CDR3 is TGTGCCAGCAACCCCCGGCCAGGGGGCGAAGAGACCCAGTACTTC. Its translation: CASNPRPGGEETQYF.